Each of the 8 T cell receptor beta chains below was sequenced from the same sample in a study of blood T cell repertoires in COVID-19. TCRdb keeps only in-frame clones here, not all; method: immunoSEQ multiplex PCR. Counted here are approximately 120,000 clones, around 86% occurring once; the ten biggest clones make up just over 6.5%. Sequencing used peripheral blood. These receptors came from a man older than 75 with active or convalescent COVID-19.

To note about this clone: The same CDR3 also results from other DNA sequences found in this sample. The chain carries TRBV5-4 and TRBJ2-5, with D possibly TRBD2 on 5 matching bases. The germline V gene encodes CDR1 SGHNT and CDR2 YYREEE (reference sequence). This CDR3 has 13 residues. Between the trimmed V and J ends, which lost 2 bases and 3 bases, there was a span of 8 bases. The CDR3 coding sequence is TGTGCCAGCAGCTTACCCGGGAAAGAGACCCAGTACTTC. Protein product: CASSLPGKETQYF.

J is TRBJ1-1 and V is TRBV7-9; no definite D call. Germline V CDR1 and CDR2: SEHNR, FQNEAQ (reference sequence). The V end lost 5 bases, the J end lost 0 bases, and 10 bases lay between the germline ends. There are 14 residues in the CDR3. The DNA of the CDR3 is TGTGCCAGCAGCCTGAGCCTCCTGAACACTGAAGCTTTCTTT. It translates to CASSLSLLNTEAFF.

This chain connects TRBV28 to TRBJ2-1, with D tentatively TRBD1 (6 bases). The CDR3 sequence is 12 residues long. Per germline, CDR1 MDHEN and CDR2 SYDVKM. Trimming cost V 5 bases and J 8 bases, with 10 bases left between them. The DNA of the CDR3 is TGTGCCAGCAGTGACAGGATCGATGAGCAGTTCTTC. The encoded protein is CASSDRIDEQFF.

This clone was observed a few times. The genes are TRBV27 and TRBJ1-6; 10 positions agree with TRBD1. V shed 6 bases and J 10 bases; nucleotides not matched to a gene: 6. CDR1 is MNHEY and CDR2 is SMNVEV in the germline V gene (reference sequence). The CDR3 is 14 amino acids. The DNA for the CDR3 is TGTGCCAGCAGCCCGGGACAGGGGATCTCACCCCTCCACTTT. It codes for CASSPGQGISPLHF.

V usage is TRBV7-9 and J usage is TRBJ1-1, with no clear D. Trimming cost V 5 bases and J 2 bases, with 9 bases left between them. The CDR3 spans 13 residues. CDR1 and CDR2 (germline): SEHNR, FQNEAQ (reference sequence). CDR3 sequence (DNA): TGTGCCAGCAGCCCCAGGCGTAACACTGAAGCTTTCTTT. This codes for CASSPRRNTEAFF.

This clone has a handful of counts. The rearrangement joins TRBV27 to TRBJ1-2; no firm D call. The V end lost 2 bases, the J end lost 4 bases, and 8 bases lay between the germline ends. Germline-derived CDR1 and CDR2 are MNHEY and SMNVEV (reference sequence). This CDR3 spans 13 amino acids. This CDR3 is CASSLPGFYGYTF. CDR3 nucleotides: TGTGCCAGCAGTTTACCCGGGTTCTATGGCTACACCTTC.

This chain links TRBV27 with TRBJ1-5, with TRBD1 matching 9 bases. The V segment lost 8 bases and the J segment 3 bases; nucleotides outside the gene matches: 5. The CDR3 runs 14 residues. Germline V gene lookup returns CDR1 MNHEY and CDR2 SMNVEV (reference sequence). The CDR3 nucleotides read TGTGCCAGCCGGGGACAGGGCTACAATCAGCCCCAGCATTTT. Its translation is CASRGQGYNQPQHF.

This clone has a single count. The rearrangement joins TRBV5-1 to TRBJ2-5, with 7 bases lining up with TRBD2. Trimming cost V 0 bases and J 2 bases; bases outside gene matches: 7. This CDR3 spans 16 amino acids. Germline assignment: CDR1 SGHRS and CDR2 YFSETQ. The chain's CDR3 is CASSLVSGGLQETQYF. CDR3 coding DNA: TGCGCCAGCAGCTTGGTTTCCGGGGGGTTGCAAGAGACCCAGTACTTC.